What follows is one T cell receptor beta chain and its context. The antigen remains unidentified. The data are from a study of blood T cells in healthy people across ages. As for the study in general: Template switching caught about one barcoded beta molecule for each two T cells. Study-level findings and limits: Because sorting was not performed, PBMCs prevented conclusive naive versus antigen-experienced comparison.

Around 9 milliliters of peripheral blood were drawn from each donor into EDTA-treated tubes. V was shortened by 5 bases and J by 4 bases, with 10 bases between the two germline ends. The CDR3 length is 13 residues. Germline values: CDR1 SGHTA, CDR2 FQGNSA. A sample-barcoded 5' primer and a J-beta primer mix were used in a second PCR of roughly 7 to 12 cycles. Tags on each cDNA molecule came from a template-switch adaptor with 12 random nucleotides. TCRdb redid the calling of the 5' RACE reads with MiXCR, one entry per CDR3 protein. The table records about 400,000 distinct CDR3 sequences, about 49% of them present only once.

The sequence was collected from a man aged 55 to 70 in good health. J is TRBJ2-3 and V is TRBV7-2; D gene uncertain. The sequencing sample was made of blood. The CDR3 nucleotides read TGTGCCAGCAGCCCAGTGTGGGCAGATACGCAGTATTTT. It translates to CASSPVWADTQYF. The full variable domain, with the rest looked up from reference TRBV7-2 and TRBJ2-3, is GAGVSQSPSNKVTEKGKDVELRCDPISGHTALYWYRQSLGQGLEFLIYFQGNSAPDKSGLPSDRFSAERTGGSVSTLTIQRTQQEDSAVYLCASSPVWADTQYFGPGTRLTVL.